A single TCR beta chain is shown here with its context. This specimen comes from a study of beta chain features in type 1 diabetes. As every portion of the isolated RNA was reverse transcribed, the sequencing read expressed TCRB transcripts. Clones were read by immunoSEQ multiplex PCR, and TCRdb kept only the in-frame ones, dropping some. Here the sample spans under 800,000 clones, around 15% being singletons. A single heparinised draw of roughly 0.11 L on average was taken per donor. Per the germline V gene, CDR1 is MGHRA and CDR2 is YSYEKL. This CDR3 region has 15 residues. Trimming cost V 0 bases and J 6 bases, with 14 bases left between them.

The specimen sequenced was naive CD4+ T cells from blood. The V gene is TRBV4-1, the J gene TRBJ1-2, with a possible D match to TRBD1 (6 bases). This receptor was identified in a man aged 18 to 29 in good health. The CDR3 protein is CASSQDPQGYNGYTF. The CDR3 coding sequence is TGCGCCAGCAGCCAAGATCCACAGGGATACAATGGCTACACCTTC.